Here is one TCR beta chain with its context. Its antigen remains undetermined. Base qualities are not at hand, and no much larger clone is one base apart. This record belongs to a study of blood T cell repertoires in COVID-19 (dated by TCRdb to 2020 to 2021). Describing the broader study: Samples covering the acute and convalescent phases of COVID-19 were provided by collaborators in the United States, Italy and Spain. A de-identified subject ID, COVID-19 status, age in years and sex were almost always included in the sample metadata. The repertoires were released in a freely available public database intended as a resource for research on the immune response to SARS-CoV-2. The samples were drawn from two sources: the first 160 participants of the ongoing ImmuneRACE study, and about 1,300 subjects contributed by 6 global collaborators. The dataset comprised deeply sampled blood TCRbeta repertoires from subjects exposed to, actively infected with, or recovered from COVID-19. HLA class I and class II types, where available, came from metadata supplied by the sample provider rather than from assay-based typing. The prospective study material was composed of cDNA or gDNA derived from T cells, B-cell-depleted T cells, or PBMCs.

Collaborating institutions collected whole blood in K2EDTA tubes following their own protocols. For TCRbeta analysis, collaborators shipped samples in one of three forms: frozen whole blood, isolated PBMCs, or DNA extracted from either of those sample types. General conclusions and limits of the study: Clinical and demographic metadata were provided uncurated, with the amount varying by source and participant.

From a lookup of the germline V gene (reference sequence), CDR1 and CDR2 are MNHNY and SVGAGI. V loses 2 bases of germline sequence and J loses 7 bases, and the interval between the two ends is 8 bases. The cysteine opens and the phenylalanine closes a CDR3 of 12 amino acids. CDR3 DNA is the only sequence kept; it has 36 bases, read in frame from the first base. TCRbeta CDR3 regions were amplified from genomic DNA by means of the immunoSEQ Assay, a bias-controlled multiplex PCR. In the source study's methods: The number of nucleated cells in each sample was estimated from the amplification of reference gene primers within the assay. To quantify the absolute abundance of each unique TCRbeta CDR3 rearrangement, sequence reads were collapsed and filtered. For each sample, productive Simpson clonality was calculated by taking the square root of Simpson's diversity index across productive rearrangements. As stored in TCRdb, this immuneACCESS dataset retains in-frame rearrangements with V and J assigned. A fraction of the clones does not appear; measured against another copy, unresolved V genes explain less than half of the discrepancy, and the remainder lacks a known reason. Clone size and the V and J calls come from that table; the DNA yielded D and trimming. The sample yields around 45,000 clones; approximately 90% were counted once. The ten largest make up over 15% of the sample.

The specimen sequenced was peripheral blood. The V and J genes are TRBV6-6 and TRBJ1-1, with a tentative D gene TRBD1 over 5 matching bases. The sequence was obtained from a man aged 55 to 70 with active COVID-19. The CDR3 region reads CASSYEGLEAFF. The DNA reads TGTGCCAGCAGTTACGAGGGACTTGAAGCTTTCTTT.